A single count supports the clone carrying this T cell receptor beta chain. In germline, CDR1 is MGHRA, CDR2 YSYEKL. CDR3 length: 14 residues. Germline trimming cut 4 bases from V and 5 bases from J; bases unmatched to any gene: 2. Only in-frame clones appear in the TCRdb table, and some are missing; sequencing was by immunoSEQ multiplex PCR. This table has approximately 80,000 clones, 77% appearing once. The data were taken from a study of blood T cell repertoires in COVID-19. The wider study: Researchers got acute and convalescent COVID-19 samples from the United States, Italy and Spain. PBMCs, B-cell-depleted T cells, or T cells were the source of the cDNA or gDNA that made up the material.

The chain combines TRBV4-1 with TRBJ1-4, with 9 nucleotides matching TRBD1. The clonotype comes from a human donor in a cohort sampled during active COVID-19. The specimen sequenced was peripheral blood. This chain's CDR3 is CASSLGQGNEKLFF. CDR3 bases: TGCGCCAGCAGCCTGGGACAGGGCAATGAAAAACTGTTTTTT.